A single sample gave rise to the 29 T cell receptor beta chains below, sequenced in a study of molecular identifiers for immune sequencing clone quantification. MiXCR, applied by TCRdb to the PCR reads, yields one record per CDR3 protein. The sample has about 640,000 distinct CDR3 sequences, around 20% seen once; the top ten hold 0.85% to 0.9%. Input material: naive CD8+ T cells from blood, with Jurkat cell RNA spiked in. Stated subset: FACS-sorted CD8+CD4-CCR7+CD45RA+ naive T cells. The receptors shown here come from a human donor in good health. Some libraries in this study had Jurkat cell RNA spiked in.

The sample holds a few counts of this clonotype. A read error may be the cause here, since a much bigger clone is one base away. Given the absence of the conserved phenylalanine or tryptophan at the CDR3 end, a read error is likely. This chain joins TRBV4-3 and TRBJ1-5; tentatively, D is TRBD1 (5 bases). This CDR3 is 16 amino acids long. V was clipped by 0 bases and J by 7 bases, with 16 bases between them. Germline CDR1 is LGHNA and CDR2 is YSLEER. The CDR3 loop reads CASSQDAAGREQPQHL. The CDR3 DNA is TGCGCCAGCAGCCAAGATGCGGCGGGGCGCGAACAGCCCCAGCATCTT.

This clonotype was observed a handful of times. The chain is built from TRBV3-2 and TRBJ2-3. TRBV3-2 counts as a pseudogene. The CDR3 consists of 15 residues. CDR3 in amino acids: CASSKRSSDLDTQYF. The CDR3 DNA reads TGTGCCAGCAGCAAGAGGTCGTCCGACTTAGATACGCAGTATTTT.

In the case of this clonotype: This could be a read error, since a much larger clone is one nucleotide away. V usage is TRBV11-2 and J usage is TRBJ2-1; 10 nucleotides line up with TRBD2. The trim removed 5 bases at V and 5 bases at J, leaving 6 bases unmatched. The germline V gene encodes CDR1 SGHAT and CDR2 FQNNGV. The CDR3 has 15 amino acids. CDR3 DNA sequence: TGTGCCAGCAGCATAGGGACTAGCGCGAACAATGAGCAGTTCTTC. Translating gives CASSIGTSANNEQFF. The full variable domain, in which reference TRBV11-2 and TRBJ2-1 provide the parts outside the CDR3, is EAGVAQSPRYKIIEKRQSVAFWCNPISGHATLYWYQQILGQGPKLLIQFQNNGVVDDSQLPKDRFSAERLKGVDSTLKIQPAKLEDSAVYLCASSIGTSANNEQFFGPGTRLTVL.

This clonotype was counted at least ten times. The J gene is TRBJ2-7, the V gene TRBV25-1; D gene unclear. Germline V CDR1 and CDR2: MGHDK, SYGVNS. The CDR3 consists of 15 residues. The V end lost 4 bases, the J end lost 1 base, and 14 bases lay between the germline ends. In nucleotides, the CDR3 is TGTGCCAGCAGTGCTTCTTCCCAAGGGTCCTACGAGCAGTACTTC. It encodes CASSASSQGSYEQYF.

This clonotype was detected many times. This chain connects TRBV20-1 to TRBJ2-3; D ambiguous. Per germline, CDR1 DFQATT and CDR2 SNEGSKA (reference sequence). The CDR3 consists of 20 residues. V lost 0 bases to trimming and J lost 2 bases, with 27 bases between them. CDR3 in DNA: TGCAGTGCTAGAGACCCGGTGATGCCAACAGTGGTGTCATACACAGATACGCAGTATTTT. This gives the protein CSARDPVMPTVVSYTDTQYF.

There are a few counts of this clonotype. This sequence joins TRBV5-6 and TRBJ2-7; a weak D match, TRBD1 (7 bases). V gave up 0 bases and J gave up 3 bases, with 13 bases separating them. CDR1 is SGHDT and CDR2 is YYEEEE in the germline V gene. This CDR3 is 15 amino acids long. The CDR3 nucleotides are TGTGCCAGCAGCTTGGACCCAGGGGGGATCTACGAGCAGTACTTC. Its protein product is CASSLDPGGIYEQYF.

This clonotype was recorded at least ten times. The chain joins TRBV28 to TRBJ1-1; D gene uncertain. Trimming removed 1 base at V and 2 bases at J, with 8 bases between. Germline V gives CDR1 MDHEN, CDR2 SYDVKM. This CDR3 has 14 residues. The CDR3 region has the DNA TGTGCCAGCAGTTTATTAGTTTTCAACACTGAAGCTTTCTTT. Translation gives CASSLLVFNTEAFF.

The table lists this clonotype with many counts. The J gene is TRBJ1-2, the V gene TRBV30, with D unresolved. Germline assignment: CDR1 GTSNPN and CDR2 SVGIG (reference sequence). The CDR3 is 11 amino acids. V was pared by 5 bases and J by 7 bases, with 11 bases between. DNA of the CDR3: TGTGCCTGGTTCGCGAGTCCTGGCTACACCTTC. Protein sequence: CAWFASPGYTF.

This clonotype has a count of ten or more. This chain joins TRBV29-1 and TRBJ2-2; D is ambiguous. The V gene's germline CDR1 is SQVTM and CDR2 ANQGSEA. V dropped 4 bases and J dropped 3 bases, with 6 bases sitting between them. The CDR3 is 12 residues long. CDR3 DNA sequence: TGCAGCGTTGTTAGGGACACCGGGGAGCTGTTTTTT. Its protein product is CSVVRDTGELFF.

This clonotype came up many times. V and J are TRBV20-1 and TRBJ2-1, with TRBD2 matching over 7 bases. The CDR3 is 13 residues long. V lost 7 bases, J lost 6 bases, and 9 bases stayed unmatched. Germline V CDR1 and CDR2: DFQATT, SNEGSKA (reference sequence). CDR3 amino acids: CSVRGESGNEQFF. The CDR3 region has the DNA TGCAGTGTCCGGGGGGAATCGGGCAATGAGCAGTTCTTC.

The V gene is TRBV5-1, the J gene TRBJ2-1; D possibly corresponds to TRBD2 (5 bases). Per germline, CDR1 SGHRS and CDR2 YFSETQ. V was shortened by 0 bases and J by 2 bases, with 15 bases between the two germline ends. This CDR3 spans 17 amino acids. DNA for the CDR3: TGCGCCAGCAGCTTGGCCCTACTAGGTGGCCCCTACAATGAGCAGTTCTTC. Its translation: CASSLALLGGPYNEQFF.

The V and J genes are TRBV4-3 and TRBJ1-4, with D unresolved. The germline V gene has CDR1 LGHNA and CDR2 YSLEER. The CDR3 consists of 16 residues. The V and J ends lost 1 base and 3 bases respectively, with 12 bases between them. The CDR3 region has the DNA TGCGCCAGCAGCCAAGTTGACAAGGGCCCTAATGAAAAACTGTTTTTT. Amino acids: CASSQVDKGPNEKLFF.

This clonotype was observed many times. The chain uses TRBV15 and TRBJ2-3; D is unresolved. The CDR3 length is 13 residues. CDR1 and CDR2 from the germline V gene are LNHNV and YYDKDF (reference sequence). The V and J ends lost 1 base and 1 base respectively, with 3 bases between them. The CDR3 loop is CATSRVRTDTQYF. Written as DNA, the CDR3 is TGTGCCACCAGCAGAGTTCGCACAGATACGCAGTATTTT. Full variable domain (missing parts from reference TRBV15 and TRBJ2-3): DAMVIQNPRYQVTQFGKPVTLSCSQTLNHNVMYWYQQKSSQAPKLLFHYYDKDFNNEADTPDNFQSRRPNTSFCFLDIRSPGLGDTAMYLCATSRVRTDTQYFGPGTRLTVL.

This clonotype was recorded many times. The chain couples TRBV6-6 to TRBJ2-3, with D perhaps matching TRBD1 (5 bases). Germline CDR1 is MNHNY and CDR2 is SVGAGI (reference sequence). This CDR3 contains 15 residues. V lost 2 bases and J 6 bases, leaving 15 bases between the germline ends. CDR3 in amino acids: CASSYAKAKGDTQYF. CDR3 DNA: TGTGCCAGCAGTTACGCGAAGGCCAAGGGGGATACGCAGTATTTT.

The chain uses TRBV21-1 and TRBJ1-1; the DNA was not compared with TRBD1, the D call given in the table. TRBV21-1 is recorded as a pseudogene. The CDR3 consists of 19 residues. In DNA, the CDR3 is TGTGCCAGCGGCAAAGGGAGGCTGATAGGGGGGGCTGTGAACACTGAAGCTTTCTTT. Translation gives CASGKGRLIGGAVNTEAFF.

This chain connects TRBV4-3 to TRBJ1-2; D is unresolved. Germline V CDR1 and CDR2: LGHNA, YSLEER. The V end lost 3 bases, the J end lost 6 bases, and 17 bases lay between the germline ends. This CDR3 region has 15 residues. The CDR3 is CASSQGVLFSDGYTF. The CDR3, as DNA: TGCGCCAGCAGCCAGGGAGTCCTCTTCTCGGATGGCTACACCTTC.

This clonotype came up a few times. This sequence joins TRBV19 and TRBJ2-3, with 10 positions matching TRBD1. The V segment lost 7 bases and the J segment 1 base; nucleotides outside the gene matches: 5. The CDR3 consists of 15 residues. CDR1 is LNHDA and CDR2 is SQIVND in the germline V gene (reference sequence). CDR3 loop: CASKRDRGGTDTQYF. CDR3 in DNA: TGTGCCAGTAAAAGGGACAGGGGCGGCACAGATACGCAGTATTTT.

The CDR3 coding sequence is TGTGCCAGCAGCTTAGCTTCCTATAGCACAGATACGCAGTATTTT. Amino acid sequence: CASSLASYSTDTQYF. This chain links TRBV11-2 with TRBJ2-3, with D unclear. V lost 1 base and J lost 0, with 8 bases in between. Germline-derived CDR1 and CDR2 are SGHAT and FQNNGV. The CDR3 sequence is 15 residues long.

A word on this clonotype: A much larger clone is a single base away; this may be a read error. V is TRBV5-6 and J is TRBJ2-2; 8 bases are shared with TRBD1. Germline V gene lookup returns CDR1 SGHDT and CDR2 YYEEEE. V was clipped by 1 base and J by 6 bases; unmatched bases: 11. The CDR3 is 17 amino acids. For the CDR3, the DNA is TGTGCCAGCAGCTTGTATGCAGGGGGCGCTATGGCCGGGGAGCTGTTTTTT. Protein product: CASSLYAGGAMAGELFF. Variable domain in full (rest from reference TRBV5-6 and TRBJ2-2): DAGVTQSPTHLIKTRGQQVTLRCSPKSGHDTVSWYQQALGQGPQFIFQYYEEEERQRGNFPDRFSGHQFPNYSSELNVNALLLGDSALYLCASSLYAGGAMAGELFFGEGSRLTVL.

About this clonotype: A much larger clone is a single base away; this may be a read error. The rearrangement uses TRBV2 and TRBJ2-7; D gene unclear. CDR3 length equals 12 residues. V gave up 5 bases and J gave up 2 bases, with 7 bases separating them. Germline CDR1 reads SNHLY; CDR2 reads FYNNEI. In DNA, the CDR3 is TGTGCCAGCAGTAAGCCCACCTACGAGCAGTACTTC. Its protein is CASSKPTYEQYF. Combining the CDR3 with reference TRBV2 and TRBJ2-7 gives the whole variable domain EPEVTQTPSHQVTQMGQEVILRCVPISNHLYFYWYRQILGQKVEFLVSFYNNEISEKSEIFDDQFSVERPDGSNFTLKIRSTKLEDSAMYFCASSKPTYEQYFGPGTRLTVT.

Concerning this clonotype: A much larger clone differs by one base, so this may be a read error. The rearrangement links TRBV30 to TRBJ2-3; 12 bases align to TRBD2. The CDR3 is 19 residues long. The germline CDR1 and CDR2 sequences are GTSNPN and SVGIG (reference sequence). Trimming cost V 1 base and J 1 base; bases outside gene matches: 12. Written as DNA, the CDR3 is TGTGCCTGGAGTGCACTAGCGGGGGGTTCCGGGAGTCGCACAGATACGCAGTATTTT. Translating it yields CAWSALAGGSGSRTDTQYF.

As to this clonotype: A clone one base away is much larger, so this may be a read error. The chain combines TRBV5-4 with TRBJ1-4; unclear D gene. Deletions cut 3 bases from V and 5 bases from J, with 14 bases between. Germline CDR1 SGHNT, CDR2 YYREEE (reference sequence). The CDR3 contains 15 residues. CDR3: CASSSSGIRNEKLFF. Here the CDR3 DNA reads TGTGCCAGCAGCTCGTCGGGGATCCGAAATGAAAAACTGTTTTTT.

As for this clonotype: A single base separates this from a much larger clone, so it may be a read error. The chain is built from TRBV7-2 and TRBJ2-5, with 9 positions matching TRBD1. The CDR3 runs to 20 residues. V lost 1 base to trimming and J lost 3 bases; unmatched junction nucleotides: 18. CDR1 and CDR2 from the germline V gene are SGHTA and FQGNSA. CDR3 sequence reads: CASSLVAGTGPKYDKETQYF. The CDR3, as DNA: TGTGCCAGCAGCTTAGTTGCGGGGACAGGGCCCAAATACGACAAAGAGACCCAGTACTTC.

This clonotype was observed at least ten times. The chain is built from TRBV7-6 and TRBJ1-5; TRBD1 aligns across 7 bases. Germline V CDR1 and CDR2: SGHVS, FNYEAQ. The V segment lost 6 bases and the J segment 1 base; nucleotides outside the gene matches: 6. There are 15 residues in the CDR3. DNA for the CDR3: TGTGCCAGCAGTAAATCAGGGGGAAGCAATCAGCCCCAGCATTTT. Translating it yields CASSKSGGSNQPQHF.

This clonotype showed up many times. The rearrangement links TRBV24-1 to TRBJ2-3; D gene unclear. This CDR3 is 16 amino acids long. Germline V gene sequence: CDR1 KGHDR, CDR2 SFDVKD. The V gene lost 2 bases and the J gene lost 2 bases, with 13 bases spanning the gap. The CDR3 here is CATSDSTLMATDTQYF. As DNA, the CDR3 is TGTGCCACCAGTGATTCGACCCTTATGGCCACAGATACGCAGTATTTT.

This clonotype was seen many times. V gene TRBV28 combines with J gene TRBJ2-1, with a weak D call TRBD2 (5 bases). Trimming took 7 bases from V and 8 from J, leaving 9 bases between them. Per the germline V gene, CDR1 is MDHEN and CDR2 is SYDVKM. The CDR3 has 11 residues. This chain's CDR3 is CASMRGHEQFF. The DNA of the CDR3 is TGTGCCAGCATGCGAGGGCATGAGCAGTTCTTC.

This clonotype has more than one count but fewer than ten. The rearrangement joins TRBV4-2 to TRBJ1-2; no clear D gene. With 4 bases removed from V and 3 bases from J, the gap between germline ends came to 6 bases. The CDR3 covers 12 residues. Germline CDR1 reads LGHNA; CDR2 reads YNFKEQ. CDR3 DNA: TGTGCCAGCAGCCGGGCAGACTATGGCTACACCTTC. Translated, it gives CASSRADYGYTF.

With respect to this clonotype: A much more abundant neighbour one base away suggests this may be a read error. The chain links TRBV5-1 to TRBJ2-7; 7 bases fit TRBD2. CDR3 size: 14 residues. Trimming removed 7 bases from V and 2 bases from J; junction bases left unmatched: 9. Per germline, CDR1 SGHRS and CDR2 YFSETQ. The DNA of the CDR3 is TGCGCCAGCGGCAGCGGCGGGGGTCCCTACGAGCAGTACTTC. This encodes CASGSGGGPYEQYF. Full variable domain (outside the CDR3, taken from reference TRBV5-1 and TRBJ2-7): KAGVTQTPRYLIKTRGQQVTLSCSPISGHRSVSWYQQTPGQGLQFLFEYFSETQRNKGNFPGRFSGRQFSNSRSEMNVSTLELGDSALYLCASGSGGGPYEQYFGPGTRLTVT.

The rearrangement joins TRBV10-1 to TRBJ2-1; 7 nucleotides match TRBD1. V trimming: 4 bases; J trimming: 4 bases; junction bases outside the gene matches: 10. CDR3 length equals 16 residues. Germline CDR1 WNHNN, CDR2 SYGVQD (reference sequence). In DNA, the CDR3 is TGCGCCAGCAGTGGTAGCAACAGGGGCGATTACAATGAGCAGTTCTTC. This sequence encodes CASSGSNRGDYNEQFF.